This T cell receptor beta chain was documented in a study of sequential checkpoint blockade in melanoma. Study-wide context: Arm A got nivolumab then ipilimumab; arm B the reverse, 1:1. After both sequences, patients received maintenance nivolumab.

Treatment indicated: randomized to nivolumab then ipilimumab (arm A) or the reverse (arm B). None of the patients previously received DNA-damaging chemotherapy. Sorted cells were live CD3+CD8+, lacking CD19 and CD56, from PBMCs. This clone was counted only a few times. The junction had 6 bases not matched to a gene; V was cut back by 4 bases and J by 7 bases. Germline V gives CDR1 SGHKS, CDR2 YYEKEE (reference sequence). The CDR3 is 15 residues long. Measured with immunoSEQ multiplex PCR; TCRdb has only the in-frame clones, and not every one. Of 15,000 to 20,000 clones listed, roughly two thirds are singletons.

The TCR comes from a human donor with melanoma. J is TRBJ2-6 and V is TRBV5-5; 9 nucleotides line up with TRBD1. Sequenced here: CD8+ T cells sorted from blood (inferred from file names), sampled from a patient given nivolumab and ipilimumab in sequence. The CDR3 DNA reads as TGTGCCAGCAGCCTAAGACAGGGGGAAGCCAACGTCCTGACTTTC. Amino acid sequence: CASSLRQGEANVLTF.